This TCR beta chain was found in a study of blood T cell repertoires in COVID-19. At the level of the study: Collection of acute and convalescent COVID-19 samples took place in the United States, Italy and Spain. PBMCs, B-cell-depleted T cells, or T cells provided the cDNA or gDNA that made up the material.

The germline CDR1 and CDR2 sequences are SGHAT and FQNNGV. The CDR3 length is 15 residues. Trimming stripped 0 bases from V and 3 bases from J, with 9 bases between. In the authors' workflow: The assay estimated nucleated cells by amplifying reference gene primers. Libraries were prepared by immunoSEQ multiplex PCR; TCRdb keeps only in-frame clonotypes and omits some of them. For V, J and clone size, that table is used; D and trimming come from the DNA. This table has fewer than 150,000 clones, almost 80% appearing once. V and J are TRBV11-2 and TRBJ1-3; D remains ambiguous. This TCR came from a man in his sixties who had recovered from COVID-19. Sequenced sample: peripheral blood. The CDR3 nucleotides are TGTGCCAGCAGCTTAGATGCAGTCTTTGGAAACACCATATATTTT. This encodes CASSLDAVFGNTIYF.